The 20 T cell receptor beta chains presented below share a single source sample, sequenced in a study of CD8 T cells in ankylosing spondylitis. TCRdb reprocessed the 5' RACE reads via MiXCR and lists one record per CDR3 protein. The table lists about 190,000 distinct CDR3 sequences, 13% of them singletons. Sequencing was done on a sample of blood, either unsorted or a sorted T cell fraction (not recorded which). The receptors stem from a female donor with ankylosing spondylitis or in good health (not recorded which).

About this clonotype itself: A much larger clone differs by one base, so this may be a read error. The chain recombines TRBV3-1 with TRBJ2-1; the match to TRBD2 covers 8 bases. The CDR3 totals 14 residues. With V trimmed by 3 bases and J by 12 bases, 10 bases remained unmatched. Germline loops: CDR1 LGHDT, CDR2 YNNKEL (reference sequence). The CDR3 loop is CASSHGSGIRAQFF. The CDR3 DNA sequence: TGTGCCAGCAGCCATGGTAGCGGGATAAGGGCGCAGTTCTTC.

This clonotype appeared many times. The genes are TRBV28 and TRBJ2-7, with D uncertain. This CDR3 contains 14 residues. V was cut by 3 bases and J by 3 bases, with 12 bases left in between. The germline V gene encodes CDR1 MDHEN and CDR2 SYDVKM. The CDR3 DNA sequence: TGTGCCAGCAGTTTTGGTTCGAACGGCTACGAGCAGTACTTC. Translating it yields CASSFGSNGYEQYF.

This clonotype has at least ten counts. This chain joins TRBV6-2 or TRBV6-3 and TRBJ2-5, with a tentative D call TRBD2 (5 bases). V shed 6 bases and J shed 6 bases, with 14 bases lying between them. The CDR3 covers 13 residues. Germline V gives CDR1 MNHEY, CDR2 SVGEGT. The CDR3 nucleotides read TGTGCCAGCAGCCTACGGAGGTCACAGACCCAGTACTTC. Amino acid sequence: CASSLRRSQTQYF.

The chain links TRBV7-9 to TRBJ2-7, with D possibly TRBD1 on 6 matching bases. Looked up from germline, CDR1 is SEHNR and CDR2 is FQNEAQ (reference sequence). The CDR3 totals 15 residues. V lost 5 bases and J 2 bases, leaving 16 bases between the germline ends. In DNA, the CDR3 is TGTGCCAGCAGCCAATCCCACAGGGCTCCCTACGAGCAGTACTTC. It translates to CASSQSHRAPYEQYF.

This clonotype appeared a few times. The chain uses TRBV5-1 and TRBJ2-1; 7 bases match TRBD2. The V and J ends lost 1 base and 0 bases, in that order; junction bases with no gene match: 4. Germline V gene sequence: CDR1 SGHRS, CDR2 YFSETQ. This CDR3 spans 16 amino acids. The CDR3 sequence: CASSLSAGCSYNEQFF. The CDR3 nucleotides read TGCGCCAGCAGCTTGTCAGCGGGATGCTCCTACAATGAGCAGTTCTTC.

Concerning this clonotype itself: A much larger clone lies one base from this, so it may be a read error. The V gene is TRBV6-2 or TRBV6-3, the J gene TRBJ1-4, with D hard to call. Trimming removed 8 bases at V and 8 bases at J, with 15 bases between. The CDR3 runs 13 residues. The germline gives CDR1 MNHEY, CDR2 SVGEGT. The CDR3 here is CASCQRLQEKLFF. DNA of the CDR3: TGTGCCAGCTGCCAGCGGCTTCAGGAAAAACTGTTTTTT.

Many counts were recorded for this clonotype. V and J are TRBV29-1 and TRBJ2-3; 10 bases map to TRBD2. CDR1 is SQVTM and CDR2 is ANQGSEA in the germline V gene. The length of the CDR3 is 12 residues. J was trimmed by 5 bases and V by 4 bases; bases with no gene match: 0. CDR3 loop: CSVGLAGDTQYF. CDR3 nucleotides: TGCAGCGTTGGACTAGCGGGAGATACGCAGTATTTT.

The V call is TRBV7-2, the J call TRBJ2-1; the match to TRBD2 covers 9 bases. CDR1 SGHTA and CDR2 FQGNSA come from the germline V gene. The V gene end was trimmed by 2 bases and the J gene end by 6 bases; junction bases not matched to a gene: 8. The CDR3 loop spans 16 amino acids. For the CDR3, the DNA is TGTGCCAGCAGCTTAAGAACTAGCGGGTACCTCAATGAGCAGTTCTTC. Its protein is CASSLRTSGYLNEQFF.

V is TRBV6-6 and J is TRBJ2-5, with D perhaps matching TRBD2 (5 bases). The CDR3 sequence is 11 residues long. Trimming stripped 0 bases from V and 9 bases from J, with 5 bases between. From germline, CDR1 is MNHNY and CDR2 SVGAGI (reference sequence). The CDR3, as DNA: TGTGCCAGCAGTTACTCCGGGGCCCAGTACTTC. Translated, it gives CASSYSGAQYF.

This clonotype was seen repeatedly, ten times or more. The chain is built from TRBV4-1 and TRBJ2-7; 12 nucleotides align to TRBD2. CDR3 length equals 16 residues. CDR1 is MGHRA and CDR2 is YSYEKL in the germline V gene. The J segment lost 6 bases and the V segment lost 0 bases, leaving 6 bases of the junction unmatched. CDR3 sequence reads: CASSQDSGLAGREQYF. CDR3 sequence (DNA): TGCGCCAGCAGCCAAGACTCAGGACTAGCGGGACGCGAGCAGTACTTC.

This clonotype appeared many times. This chain uses TRBV5-5 with TRBJ2-1; D is perhaps TRBD1 (6 bases). CDR3 length equals 15 residues. CDR1 and CDR2 (germline): SGHKS, YYEKEE (reference sequence). V was clipped by 3 bases and J by 2 bases, with 12 bases between them. CDR3 DNA: TGTGCCAGCAGCTATACAGGGTTGACCTACAATGAGCAGTTCTTC. Translation gives CASSYTGLTYNEQFF.

This clonotype was recorded at least ten times. The chain links TRBV7-2 to TRBJ2-3; D is undetermined. The V gene's germline CDR1 is SGHTA and CDR2 FQGNSA. The CDR3 runs 14 residues. Trimming took 1 base from V and 1 from J, leaving 6 bases between them. The CDR3 protein is CASSLVGGTDTQYF. The DNA for the CDR3 is TGTGCCAGCAGCTTAGTCGGAGGCACAGATACGCAGTATTTT. The complete variable domain, with remaining parts taken from reference TRBV7-2 and TRBJ2-3, reads GAGVSQSPSNKVTEKGKDVELRCDPISGHTALYWYRQSLGQGLEFLIYFQGNSAPDKSGLPSDRFSAERTGGSVSTLTIQRTQQEDSAVYLCASSLVGGTDTQYFGPGTRLTVL.

This clonotype was seen at least ten times. This rearrangement joins TRBV9 to TRBJ2-1; D possibly corresponds to TRBD1 (6 bases). CDR3 length equals 13 residues. Trimming shortened V by 0 bases and J by 9 bases, and 10 bases separated the two germline ends. CDR1 is SGDLS, CDR2 YYNGEE, per germline. The CDR3 coding sequence is TGTGCCAGCAGCGTAGCGAACAGGGCTGAGCAGTTCTTC. It encodes CASSVANRAEQFF. The variable domain in full, completed from reference TRBV9 and TRBJ2-1, reads DSGVTQTPKHLITATGQRVTLRCSPRSGDLSVYWYQQSLDQGLQFLIQYYNGEERAKGNILERFSAQQFPDLHSELNLSSLELGDSALYFCASSVANRAEQFFGPGTRLTVL.

This clonotype was seen many times. This chain joins TRBV20-1 and TRBJ1-4; 7 bases align to TRBD1. This CDR3 is built from 14 residues. With 3 bases clipped from V and 5 bases from J, the junction kept 6 bases outside the gene matches. CDR1 and CDR2 from the germline V gene are DFQATT and SNEGSKA (reference sequence). The CDR3 DNA is TGCAGTGCTAGGGACAGGCTTTCCAATGAAAAACTGTTTTTT. Translating gives CSARDRLSNEKLFF.

The chain's CDR3 is CASRIQGKNQPQHF. In DNA form, the CDR3 reads TGTGCCAGTAGGATTCAGGGGAAGAATCAGCCCCAGCATTTT. The J gene is TRBJ1-5, the V gene TRBV19; tentatively, D is TRBD1 (6 bases). V dropped 6 bases and J dropped 4 bases, with 13 bases sitting between them. CDR1 LNHDA and CDR2 SQIVND come from the germline V gene (reference sequence). The CDR3 loop spans 14 amino acids.

V is TRBV3-1 and J is TRBJ2-1; D perhaps matches TRBD1 (6 bases). V was trimmed by 4 bases and J by 5 bases, leaving 15 bases between them. CDR3 length: 15 amino acids. Looked up from germline, CDR1 is LGHDT and CDR2 is YNNKEL (reference sequence). CDR3 protein: CASSLRGGFHNEQFF. The CDR3, as DNA: TGTGCCAGCAGCCTACGAGGGGGATTCCACAATGAGCAGTTCTTC.

This clonotype has more than one count but fewer than ten. CDR3 amino acids: CSVTGTGDNQPQHF. The CDR3 coding sequence is TGCAGCGTCACCGGGACAGGGGACAATCAGCCCCAGCATTTT. The chain carries TRBV29-1 and TRBJ1-5; 10 positions match TRBD1. Germline V lookup: CDR1 SQVTM, CDR2 ANQGSEA. The V segment lost 6 bases and the J segment 3 bases; nucleotides outside the gene matches: 5. The CDR3 is 14 amino acids.

In its sample, this clonotype was seen many times. The chain uses TRBV15 and TRBJ2-2; D uncertain. Germline loops: CDR1 LNHNV, CDR2 YYDKDF (reference sequence). Trimming removed 0 bases from V and 4 bases from J, with 6 bases in between. The CDR3 is 14 residues long. DNA for the CDR3: TGTGCCACCAGCAGAGATGTAGGCACCGGGGAGCTGTTTTTT. Its protein is CATSRDVGTGELFF.

This clonotype was recorded at least ten times. This chain connects TRBV6-1 to TRBJ1-6; no definite D call. Germline loops: CDR1 MNHNS, CDR2 SASEGT. V was clipped by 6 bases and J by 5 bases, with 14 bases between them. CDR3 length: 15 residues. CDR3 coding DNA: TGTGCCAGCAGCAAAGGAGGGAGTAATAATTCACCCCTCCACTTT. It yields the protein CASSKGGSNNSPLHF.

A note on this clonotype: A much bigger clone sits one base away, suggesting this may be a read error. The chain links TRBV20-1 to TRBJ2-2, with D perhaps matching TRBD1 (5 bases). Germline CDR1 reads DFQATT; CDR2 reads SNEGSKA (reference sequence). V was pared by 6 bases and J by 0 bases, with 14 bases between. The CDR3 length is 15 residues. CDR3 coding DNA: TGCAGTGCCAGGATGAGACAGTCGAACACCGGGGAGCTGTTTTTT. It is translated as CSARMRQSNTGELFF.